The next 22 T cell receptor beta chains were all read from a single sample in a study of T cell responses to AZD1222 COVID-19 vaccine. Profiled with immunoSEQ multiplex PCR; TCRdb holds only in-frame clones, not every one. The repertoire holds 92,000 or so clones, roughly nine tenths seen once, with about 1.5% in the top ten. Sequenced material: peripheral blood, taken on day 0 of AZD1222 vaccination. These receptors were collected from an adult in good health.

The V call is TRBV6-5, the J call TRBJ1-2; D uncertain. V was pared by 6 bases and J by 8 bases, with 13 bases between. Germline CDR1 reads MNHEY; CDR2 reads SVGAGI. This CDR3 is 12 amino acids long. CDR3 nucleotide sequence: TGTGCCAGCAGCCCACGAGAGGGAGGCTACACCTTC. This translates into CASSPREGGYTF.

This chain uses TRBV3-1 (or the pseudogene TRBV3-2) with TRBJ1-1; TRBD1 is a possible D gene (5 bases). V was trimmed by 6 bases and J by 1 base, leaving 12 bases between them. In germline, CDR1 is LGHDT, CDR2 YNNKEL (reference sequence). This CDR3 region has 14 residues. In DNA form, the CDR3 reads TGTGCCAGCAGACTATTAGACAGGAACACTGAAGCTTTCTTT. Protein sequence: CASRLLDRNTEAFF.

The V and J genes are TRBV11-3 and TRBJ1-1; D may be TRBD1 (5 bases). The germline V gene has CDR1 SGHNT and CDR2 YENEEA. Trimming cost V 5 bases and J 1 base, with 11 bases left between them. There are 14 residues in the CDR3. The CDR3 region is CASSADSQNTEAFF. In DNA, the CDR3 is TGTGCCAGCAGCGCAGACAGTCAGAACACTGAAGCTTTCTTT.

The chain carries TRBV28 and TRBJ1-5; D is perhaps TRBD1 (5 bases). Trimming cost V 8 bases and J 2 bases, with 22 bases left between them. The CDR3 totals 17 residues. Germline values: CDR1 MDHEN, CDR2 SYDVKM. The CDR3 DNA sequence: TGTGCCAGCTATACTATAAGGGACCCTACTGGCAATCAGCCCCAGCATTTT. Amino acids: CASYTIRDPTGNQPQHF.

This clone has only a few counts. V usage is TRBV9 and J usage is TRBJ1-2; D gene unclear. CDR1 and CDR2 (germline): SGDLS, YYNGEE. Trimming removed 1 base at V and 8 bases at J, with 15 bases between. CDR3 length: 14 residues. As DNA, the CDR3 is TGTGCCAGCAGCGTACTGGAGGCCCAGAAGGGCTACACCTTC. Translated: CASSVLEAQKGYTF.

The J gene is TRBJ2-7, the V gene TRBV6-5; no definite D call. CDR1 is MNHEY, CDR2 SVGAGI, per germline. The CDR3 length is 15 residues. Trimming took 0 bases from V and 6 from J, leaving 15 bases between them. CDR3 region: CASSYSKGPLGEQYF. CDR3 DNA: TGTGCCAGCAGTTACTCGAAAGGTCCCCTGGGCGAGCAGTACTTC.

This chain joins TRBV4-3 and TRBJ2-2; D perhaps matches TRBD2 (5 bases). This CDR3 has 15 residues. V gave up 0 bases and J gave up 4 bases, with 9 bases separating them. Germline loops: CDR1 LGHNA, CDR2 YSLEER. This chain's CDR3 is CASSQERGSTGELFF. The CDR3 DNA sequence: TGCGCCAGCAGCCAAGAGCGAGGGAGCACCGGGGAGCTGTTTTTT.

The chain joins TRBV11-2 to TRBJ2-1; tentatively, D is TRBD1 or TRBD2 (5 bases each). The CDR3 is 19 residues long. CDR1 is SGHAT, CDR2 FQNNGV, per germline. The V and J ends lost 5 bases and 4 bases respectively, with 27 bases between them. CDR3 sequence: CASSHPRGSAFTKYNEQFF. The CDR3 region has the DNA TGTGCCAGCAGCCACCCACGGGGCAGTGCATTTACAAAATACAATGAGCAGTTCTTC.

The V and J genes are TRBV7-3 and TRBJ2-1, with 9 bases lining up with TRBD1. The CDR3 runs 16 residues. The V gene end was trimmed by 5 bases and the J gene end by 8 bases; junction bases not matched to a gene: 13. CDR1 is SGHTA, CDR2 FQGTGA, per germline. The CDR3, as DNA: TGTGCCAGCAGCGCGGGACAGGGTTCGCCAATGGATGAGCAGTTCTTC. Protein sequence: CASSAGQGSPMDEQFF.

With regard to this clone: Additional DNA sequences in this sample encode the identical CDR3. The V and J genes are TRBV30 and TRBJ1-5; 7 bases fit TRBD1. Germline V CDR1 and CDR2: GTSNPN, SVGIG (reference sequence). The junction had 6 bases not matched to a gene; V was cut back by 0 bases and J by 7 bases. The CDR3 is made up of 14 amino acids. Here the CDR3 DNA reads TGTGCCTGGAGTGTTAGAGGGGGCAGGCAGCCCCAGCATTTT. Its translation: CAWSVRGGRQPQHF.

This chain links TRBV15 with TRBJ2-7; D call uncertain. V was trimmed by 0 bases and J by 1 base, leaving 7 bases between them. The CDR3 has 14 residues. Per the germline V gene, CDR1 is LNHNV and CDR2 is YYDKDF (reference sequence). The CDR3 loop reads CATSRDLRSYEQYF. The DNA for the CDR3 is TGTGCCACCAGCAGAGATCTCCGATCCTACGAGCAGTACTTC.

The count of this clone is one. This sequence joins TRBV29-1 and TRBJ2-7, with 9 bases matching TRBD2. The junction had 8 bases not matched to a gene; V was cut back by 3 bases and J by 5 bases. The CDR3 consists of 14 residues. CDR1 is SQVTM, CDR2 ANQGSEA, per germline. The CDR3, as DNA: TGCAGCGTTGAGACCGGGACTAGCCTTAACGAGCAGTACTTC. This translates into CSVETGTSLNEQYF.

This clone came up once. The gene calls are TRBV3-1 (or the pseudogene TRBV3-2) and TRBJ1-5; no definite D call. Germline V gives CDR1 LGHDT, CDR2 YNNKEL (reference sequence). V dropped 3 bases and J dropped 2 bases, with 8 bases sitting between them. The CDR3 has 14 residues. CDR3 sequence reads: CASSQAGGNQPQHF. The DNA for the CDR3 is TGTGCCAGCAGCCAGGCCGGAGGCAATCAGCCCCAGCATTTT.

The chain has TRBV2 and TRBJ2-3; 11 bases agree with TRBD2. J gave up 5 bases and V 7 bases, and 17 bases lay outside the gene matches. Per the germline V gene, CDR1 is SNHLY and CDR2 is FYNNEI. The CDR3 consists of 18 residues. The CDR3 DNA sequence: TGTGCCAGCACCGGGGTCGAGACTAGCGGGGTTTACGGAGATACGCAGTATTTT. Translated, it gives CASTGVETSGVYGDTQYF. Variable domain in full (rest from reference TRBV2 and TRBJ2-3): EPEVTQTPSHQVTQMGQEVILRCVPISNHLYFYWYRQILGQKVEFLVSFYNNEISEKSEIFDDQFSVERPDGSNFTLKIRSTKLEDSAMYFCASTGVETSGVYGDTQYFGPGTRLTVL.

The chain recombines TRBV2 with TRBJ1-2; D is uncertain. Germline V gene data show CDR1 as SNHLY and CDR2 as FYNNEI. Trimming shortened V by 0 bases and J by 4 bases, and 12 bases separated the two germline ends. The CDR3 extends over 15 amino acids. The CDR3 is CASSEAYMAGYGYTF. The DNA of the CDR3 is TGTGCCAGCAGTGAAGCGTATATGGCCGGCTATGGCTACACCTTC.

This chain joins TRBV5-1 and TRBJ2-2, with TRBD2 as a possible D gene (7 bases). The CDR3 totals 18 residues. The V end lost 4 bases, the J end lost 3 bases, and 22 bases lay between the germline ends. Germline-derived CDR1 and CDR2 are SGHRS and YFSETQ. CDR3 sequence reads: CASSRSPFGGRDTGELFF. In DNA form, the CDR3 reads TGCGCCAGCAGCCGTTCGCCTTTCGGGGGGCGCGACACCGGGGAGCTGTTTTTT.

Concerning this clone: At one boundary the junction diverges from the germline segment, which might be a read error. This chain links TRBV7-2 with TRBJ2-2; D gene unclear. Germline CDR1 SGHTA, CDR2 FQGNSA. The CDR3 has 16 residues. In nucleotides, the CDR3 is TGTGCTAGCAGCTTATACTGGGTCAGCATCACCGGGGAGCTGTTTTTT. Protein product: CASSLYWVSITGELFF. Filled out from reference TRBV7-2 and TRBJ2-2, the complete variable domain reads GAGVSQSPSNKVTEKGKDVELRCDPISGHTALYWYRQSLGQGLEFLIYFQGNSAPDKSGLPSDRFSAERTGGSVSTLTIQRTQQEDSAVYLCASSLYWVSITGELFFGEGSRLTVL.

DNA of the CDR3: TGTGCCAGCAGTTCTGGGACAGGGGGTATTCGTCAGCCCCAGCATTTT. Amino acids: CASSSGTGGIRQPQHF. The rearrangement uses TRBV6-5 and TRBJ1-5, with TRBD1 identical over 11 bases. Germline values: CDR1 MNHEY, CDR2 SVGAGI. V was pared by 4 bases and J by 6 bases, with 8 bases of the junction left unmatched. The CDR3 is 16 residues long.

The V gene is TRBV2, the J gene TRBJ1-5; D unclear. Germline assignment: CDR1 SNHLY and CDR2 FYNNEI. This CDR3 is built from 16 residues. V lost 0 bases, J lost 3 bases, and 12 bases lay in between. In DNA form, the CDR3 reads TGTGCCAGCAGTGAAGCCCACAAGGGATTCAATCAGCCCCAGCATTTT. This sequence encodes CASSEAHKGFNQPQHF.

This chain links TRBV19 with TRBJ1-1; D is ambiguous. From germline, CDR1 is LNHDA and CDR2 SQIVND (reference sequence). The CDR3 sequence is 13 residues long. The V end was cut by 7 bases, the J end by 3 bases, with 12 bases between. Here the CDR3 reads CASNLGVYTEAFF. CDR3 DNA sequence: TGTGCCAGTAACCTCGGGGTTTACACTGAAGCTTTCTTT.

V usage is TRBV10-3 and J usage is TRBJ2-1, with 12 nucleotides matching TRBD1. V dropped 2 bases and J dropped 7; count of bases not matched to a gene: 3. The CDR3 is 15 amino acids. Per germline, CDR1 ENHRY and CDR2 SYGVKD. The CDR3 reads CAISEGTGGNNEQFF. CDR3 nucleotide sequence: TGTGCCATCAGTGAGGGGACAGGGGGCAATAATGAGCAGTTCTTC.

The chain employs TRBV28 and TRBJ2-7; D gene uncertain. The CDR3 spans 11 residues. Trimming removed 1 base from V and 6 bases from J, with 4 bases in between. Germline values: CDR1 MDHEN, CDR2 SYDVKM. For the CDR3, the DNA is TGTGCCAGCAGTTTATTGGGCGAGCAGTACTTC. Translating it yields CASSLLGEQYF.